This T cell receptor beta chain is drawn from a study of T cells in Graves' hyperthyroidism and ophthalmopathy. CDR3 length: 15 residues. This clonotype was seen repeatedly, ten times or more. An end of the junction differs from the germline gene, which may be a read error. What was amplified from RNA transcripts were TCR beta CDR3 regions. In the first-round RT-PCR of the TCR CDR3, the HTBI primer set was used. TCRdb ran MiXCR on the multiplex PCR reads and lists one entry per CDR3 protein. The table lists around 720,000 distinct CDR3 sequences, about 35% of them singletons. The TCR sequence derives from a woman in her thirties or forties with Graves' hyperthyroidism. The V and J genes are TRBV12-3 or TRBV12-4 and TRBJ1-5; TRBD1 aligns across 9 bases. Specimen: blood. Here the CDR3 DNA reads TGCGCCAGCAGCCCGACAGGGGGTAGCAATCAGCCCCAGCATTTT. Amino acid sequence: CASSPTGGSNQPQHF.